These T cell receptor beta chains were read from a single sample in a study of cytomegalovirus exposure and HLA in healthy donors. Clones were read by immunoSEQ multiplex PCR, and TCRdb kept only the in-frame ones, dropping some. This table has some 140,000 clones, around 77% appearing once. Material for sequencing was PBMCs. All receptors come from a woman aged 55-70 years in good health and CMV-seronegative. The CDR3 runs from the conserved cysteine through the conserved F or W. D genes are given only for firm matches. Size values are once, few and many counts, or a class for expanded clones, and some rows have none.

D,J,V,size,CDR3,DNA
-,TRBJ2-7,TRBV2,-,CASSEASHEQYF,TGTGCCAGCAGTGAGGCTTCCCACGAGCAGTACTTC
-,TRBJ2-5,TRBV6-1,-,CASSGQLETQYF,TGTGCCAGCAGCGGACAGTTAGAGACCCAGTACTTC
TRBD1,TRBJ2-3,TRBV28,-,CASSLGQGPDTQYF,TGTGCCAGCAGTTTGGGACAGGGCCCAGATACGCAGTATTTT
TRBD1,TRBJ2-1,TRBV15,few,CATSRGSGGGNNEQFF,TGTGCCACCAGCAGAGGTTCAGGGGGTGGTAACAATGAGCAGTTCTTC
-,TRBJ2-1,TRBV9,once,CASSLGLNSYNEQFF,TGTGCCAGCAGCCTTGGACTGAACTCCTACAATGAGCAGTTCTTC
-,TRBJ2-7,TRBV7-8,-,CASSLERARAYEQYF,TGTGCCAGCAGCTTAGAGAGGGCCCGGGCCTACGAGCAGTACTTC
-,TRBJ2-6,TRBV28,-,CATLSESGANVLTF,TGTGCCACGCTCTCGGAGTCTGGGGCCAACGTCCTGACTTTC
TRBD2,TRBJ2-1,TRBV5-1,-,CASSPGGYDYNEQFF,TGCGCCAGCAGCCCCGGGGGGTACGACTACAATGAGCAGTTCTTC
TRBD1,TRBJ1-4,TRBV30,once,CAWRTPSGQGEFRATNEKLFF,TGTGCCTGGAGGACCCCATCTGGGCAGGGGGAATTTAGGGCAACTAATGAAAAACTGTTTTTT
TRBD1,TRBJ2-3,TRBV19,-,CASTNRQGQGSTDTQYF,TGTGCCAGTACCAACCGACAGGGCCAGGGCAGCACAGATACGCAGTATTTT